This TCR beta chain was profiled in a study of T-cell memory formation after mild COVID-19. Broader study findings: Clones that shrank (day 15 to 85) were balanced CD4/CD8, whereas later expanders leaned CD4+. Pre-infection memory harbored some responding clones, suggesting cross-reactive memory joined.

Deletions cut 8 bases from V and 4 bases from J, with 8 bases between. Per germline, CDR1 SNHLY and CDR2 FYNNEI. CDR3 length: 11 residues. This clonotype was detected only a few times. The antigen is undetermined. MiXCR, applied by TCRdb to the 5' RACE reads, yields one record per CDR3 protein. The data contain some 410,000 distinct CDR3 sequences, around 22% of them seen just once; the ten biggest clones take up around 14%. The sequence was collected from an adult woman who had mild COVID-19 (a few samples of this study predate the infection). Cell type and time point are not known. The rearrangement links TRBV2 to TRBJ1-1; D is uncertain. Specimen: PBMCs or a T cell subset sorted from them (not recorded which). The CDR3 DNA sequence: TGTGCCAGCCAGATAGCCACTGAAGCTTTCTTT. This codes for CASQIATEAFF.